This T cell receptor (beta chain) was recovered during a study of T cells in Graves' hyperthyroidism and ophthalmopathy. The overall study: Peripheral blood was collected at initial diagnosis, before any treatment.

Newly diagnosed hyperthyroidism, duration under 2 months, in patients aged 18 to 65. For the diagnoses, clinical symptoms, serum thyroxine and TRAb, thyroid ultrasound and orbital computed tomography were used. Unmatched junction bases numbered 11, after V lost 2 bases and J lost 4 bases. The CDR3 consists of 15 residues. Per germline, CDR1 GTSNPN and CDR2 SVGIG (reference sequence). Amplified TCR beta CDR3 regions derived from RNA transcripts. Primed by the HTBI set, a first-round RT-PCR was run on the TCR CDR3. TCRdb re-derived calls from the multiplex PCR reads in MiXCR, one entry per CDR3 protein. The top ten clones hold 5.8% of a sample with some 600,000 distinct CDR3 sequences, more than 11% of them seen once.

This chain links TRBV30 with TRBJ2-7; 7 bases are shared with TRBD2. The sequenced material came from blood. This receptor was obtained from a woman aged 30 to 39 with Graves' hyperthyroidism that later progressed to Graves' ophthalmopathy. In DNA form, the CDR3 reads TGTGCCTGGAGTCCTTCGGGAGGCCCCCGTTACGAGCAGTACTTC. Translated: CAWSPSGGPRYEQYF.